One sample yielded the 2 T cell receptor beta chains listed below, sequenced in a study of blood T cell repertoires in COVID-19. The protocol was immunoSEQ multiplex PCR, while the TCRdb copy is restricted to in-frame clones and leaves out a portion. Altogether 300,000 to 350,000 clones are present, around 91% being singletons, with the ten largest covering 4% to 5.5%. Sequenced input: PBMCs or T cells enriched from blood (not recorded which). Receptors were obtained from a woman between 18 and 29 years old with acute COVID-19.

The J gene is TRBJ2-2, the V gene TRBV5-1; 9 positions agree with TRBD2. V shed 2 bases and J 5 bases; nucleotides not matched to a gene: 4. The CDR3 covers 15 residues. The germline CDR1 and CDR2 sequences are SGHRS and YFSETQ. CDR3 loop: CASSFSGSQTGELFF. In nucleotides, the CDR3 is TGCGCCAGCAGCTTTAGCGGGAGTCAGACCGGGGAGCTGTTTTTT.

The chain recombines TRBV7-2 with TRBJ2-7; D ambiguous. Trimming left V 3 bases short and J 1 base short, with 7 bases between. Germline V gene sequence: CDR1 SGHTA, CDR2 FQGNSA. This CDR3 spans 13 amino acids. The CDR3 reads CASSFSRSYEQYF. The CDR3 DNA sequence: TGTGCCAGCAGCTTCAGTCGTTCCTACGAGCAGTACTTC.